This is a list of T cell receptor beta chains from one sample in a study of blood T cell repertoires in COVID-19. Sequenced by immunoSEQ multiplex PCR; TCRdb stores in-frame clones only, minus some. The sample lists around 110,000 clones; about four fifths were seen once. Sequencing was performed on peripheral blood. The receptor source for this set is a man in his 60s with active or convalescent COVID-19. CDR3s include the opening cysteine and the closing phenylalanine or tryptophan. D genes are given only for firm matches. Rows may omit the clone size; those that give it use once, few, many or a size class.

J | size | D | V | DNA | CDR3
TRBJ2-5 | - | TRBD2 | TRBV30 | TGTGCCTGGAGTCGGGGTACTAGCGGGAGGCCACACCCTTTGTACCAAGAGACCCAGTACTTC | CAWSRGTSGRPHPLYQETQYF
TRBJ2-1 | - | TRBD2 | TRBV7-2 | TGTGCCAGCAGCGTTGGACTAGCAGTATACAATGAGCAGTTCTTC | CASSVGLAVYNEQFF
TRBJ2-1 | - | - | TRBV27 | TGTGCCAGCAGTTGGGGACTCAACGCCCTCTACAATGAGCAGTTCTTC | CASSWGLNALYNEQFF
TRBJ2-7 | few | TRBD1 | TRBV7-9 | TGTGCCAGCAGCTTAGATGGGACAGGGGCTAGGGAGCAGTACTTC | CASSLDGTGAREQYF
TRBJ2-3 | - | - | TRBV11-3 | TGTGCCAGCAGCTTAGACGGCACAGATACGCAGTATTTT | CASSLDGTDTQYF
TRBJ2-7 | - | - | TRBV4-3 | TGCGCCAGCAGCCAGGGAGTGGCAGTCGACGAGCAGTACTTC | CASSQGVAVDEQYF
TRBJ1-2 | - | - | TRBV7-2 | TGTGCCAGCAGCTTAAGGGTCCAGGGAGGGAACTATGGCTACACCTTC | CASSLRVQGGNYGYTF
TRBJ2-2 | - | TRBD2 | TRBV18 | TGTGCCAGCTGTGAACTAGCGGGTACGAACACCGGGGAGCTGTTTTTT | CASCELAGTNTGELFF
TRBJ2-1 | once | TRBD2 | TRBV28 | TGTGCCAGCAACCAACTGCTAGCGGGAGGGCCGGATGAGCAGTTCTTC | CASNQLLAGGPDEQFF
TRBJ2-7 | few | TRBD1 | TRBV6-5 | TGTGCCAGCAGTTACTCGACAGGGGGCGAGCAGTACTTC | CASSYSTGGEQYF
TRBJ1-1 | - | - | TRBV15 | TGTGCCGCAAGTGGGCAGCTGAACACTGAAGCTTTCTTT | CAASGQLNTEAFF
TRBJ2-3 | - | - | TRBV28 | TGTGCCAGCAGTTCCCCACAGGGAAGCACAGATACGCAGTATTTT | CASSSPQGSTDTQYF
TRBJ2-3 | - | - | TRBV18 | TGTGCCAGCTCACCGGAGGGGAATACGCAGTATTTT | CASSPEGNTQYF
TRBJ2-5 | - | TRBD2 | TRBV7-9 | TGTGCCAGCAGCCCCCGCTGGGGACCTCCGGGAGGGATCGAGACCCAGTACTTC | CASSPRWGPPGGIETQYF
TRBJ2-5 | once | - | TRBV7-3 | TGTGCCAGCAGCTTAACGACCCGGGGAGAGACCCAGTACTTC | CASSLTTRGETQYF
TRBJ2-1 | - | TRBD2 | TRBV7-3 | TGTGCCAGCAGCTTGCGGCTGTCTAGCGGGAGTGGAATCCATGAGCAGTTCTTC | CASSLRLSSGSGIHEQFF
TRBJ2-1 | - | TRBD2 | TRBV5-5 | TGTGCCAGCAGCTTGAGTTGGGCTAGCGGGAGCAATGAGCAGTTCTTC | CASSLSWASGSNEQFF
TRBJ2-5 | - | TRBD1 | TRBV7-2 | TGTGCCAGCAGCTCGGGACAGGGAACAGAGACCCAGTACTTC | CASSSGQGTETQYF
TRBJ1-4 | - | - | TRBV5-8 | TGTGCCAGCAGGGCAGACAGTCCGAACGGTTATGAAAAACTGTTTTTT | CASRADSPNGYEKLFF
TRBJ1-2 | - | - | TRBV7-2 | TGTGCCAGCAGCTTAATAAGGGGCCACGGCACCTTC | CASSLIRGHGTF
TRBJ1-1 | - | TRBD1 | TRBV5-1 | TGCGCCAGCAGCTGGGGACAGGCGAACACTGAAGCTTTCTTT | CASSWGQANTEAFF
TRBJ2-3 | - | - | TRBV5-5 | TGTGCCAGCAAATCCCGGGCAGGACGTTGGGGGGCAGATACGCAGTATTTT | CASKSRAGRWGADTQYF
TRBJ2-1 | - | TRBD2 | TRBV7-9 | TGTGCCAGCAGCGGAAGACTAGCGGGAAGCTACAATGAGCAGTTCTTC | CASSGRLAGSYNEQFF
TRBJ1-2 | - | TRBD1 | TRBV19 | TGTGCCAGTACCCAGAGGGGACAGGGGCGATACACCTTC | CASTQRGQGRYTF
TRBJ2-5 | - | - | TRBV6-4 | TGTGCCATCAACGAGCCAGGGGTCGAGACCCAGTACTTC | CAINEPGVETQYF
TRBJ2-1 | - | TRBD2 | TRBV6-2/TRBV6-3 | TGTGCCAGCAGTTACTCGATGGGCCTAGCGGGAGGCCACAATGAGCAGTTCTTC | CASSYSMGLAGGHNEQFF
TRBJ2-7 | - | TRBD1 | TRBV7-3 | TGTGCCAGCAGCCCCGGGACAGGACGATTCGCCGAGCAGTACTTC | CASSPGTGRFAEQYF
TRBJ2-1 | - | - | TRBV18 | TGTGCCAGCTCACCAGCGTCTAGATCTCATGAGCAGTTCTTC | CASSPASRSHEQFF
TRBJ1-1 | - | - | TRBV7-8 | TGTGCCAGCAGCATCGCGTTAGGGGAGAACACTGAAGCTTTCTTT | CASSIALGENTEAFF
TRBJ1-3 | once | TRBD1 | TRBV28 | TGTGCCAGCAGTTTTTCAGGGGGCGCCTCTGGAAACACCATATATTTT | CASSFSGGASGNTIYF
TRBJ1-2 | - | TRBD1 | TRBV5-1 | TGCGCCAGCAGCCCCGGGGACAGGGGATGGGGCTACACCTTC | CASSPGDRGWGYTF
TRBJ2-1 | - | TRBD2 | TRBV19 | TGTGCCAGTAGTATCCGTGCTAGCGGGAGGGCCTCCTACAATGAGCAGTTCTTC | CASSIRASGRASYNEQFF
TRBJ2-1 | - | - | TRBV11-3 | TGTGCCAGCGCAACGGGGAACTACAATGAGCAGTTCTTC | CASATGNYNEQFF